A single T cell receptor (beta chain) is shown here with its context. Its antigen is undetermined. Each CDR3 protein gets one entry after TCRdb re-called the 5' RACE reads with MiXCR. The sample consists of 300,000 to 400,000 distinct CDR3 sequences, around 15% of them appearing once. Germline values: CDR1 SGHTA, CDR2 FQGTGA. The CDR3 is 12 residues long. Trimming cost V 2 bases and J 7 bases, with 5 bases left between them. The sample originates from a study of T-cell memory formation after mild COVID-19. Overall study: Each donor largely had its own TCR clusters. Study-wide results and limits: Mostly located in CM and EM were contracting CD4+ clones, with contracting CD8+ clones located in EMRA. Among clones peaking at day 37 in the second wave, SARS-CoV-2 specificity remained unconfirmed.

V gene TRBV7-3 combines with J gene TRBJ2-2; unclear D gene. This clonotype was sampled from a man aged 18 to 30 who had mild COVID-19 (a few samples of this study predate the infection). Cell type and time point are not known. Sample: PBMCs or a T cell subset sorted from them (not recorded which). DNA for the CDR3: TGTGCCAGCAGCTTATTCCGCGGGGAGCTGTTTTTT. Translation: CASSLFRGELFF. The complete variable domain, with remaining parts taken from reference TRBV7-3 and TRBJ2-2, reads GAGVSQTPSNKVTEKGKYVELRCDPISGHTALYWYRQSLGQGPEFLIYFQGTGAADDSGLPNDRFFAVRPEGSVSTLKIQRTERGDSAVYLCASSLFRGELFFGEGSRLTVL.